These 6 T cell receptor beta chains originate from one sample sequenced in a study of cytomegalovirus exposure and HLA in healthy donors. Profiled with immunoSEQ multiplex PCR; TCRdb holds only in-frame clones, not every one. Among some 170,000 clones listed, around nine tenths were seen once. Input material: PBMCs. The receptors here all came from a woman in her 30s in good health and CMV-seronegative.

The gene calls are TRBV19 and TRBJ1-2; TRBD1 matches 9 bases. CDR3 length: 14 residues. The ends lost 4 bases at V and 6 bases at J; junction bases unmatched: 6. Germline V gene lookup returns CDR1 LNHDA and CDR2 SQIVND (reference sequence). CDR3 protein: CASSKWDREDGYTF. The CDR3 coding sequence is TGTGCCAGTAGTAAATGGGACAGGGAAGATGGCTACACCTTC.

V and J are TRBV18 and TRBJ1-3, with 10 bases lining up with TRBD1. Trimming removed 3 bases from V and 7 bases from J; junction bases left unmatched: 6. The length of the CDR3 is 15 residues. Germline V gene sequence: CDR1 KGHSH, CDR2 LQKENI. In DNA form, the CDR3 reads TGTGCCAGCTCACCTGGCTCGACAGGGGGCAACACCATATATTTT. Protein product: CASSPGSTGGNTIYF.

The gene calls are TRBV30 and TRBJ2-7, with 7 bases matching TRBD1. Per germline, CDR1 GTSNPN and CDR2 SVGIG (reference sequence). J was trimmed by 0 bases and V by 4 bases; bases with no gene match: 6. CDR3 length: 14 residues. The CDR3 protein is CAWTPGTASYEQYF. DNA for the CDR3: TGTGCCTGGACCCCCGGGACAGCCTCCTACGAGCAGTACTTC.

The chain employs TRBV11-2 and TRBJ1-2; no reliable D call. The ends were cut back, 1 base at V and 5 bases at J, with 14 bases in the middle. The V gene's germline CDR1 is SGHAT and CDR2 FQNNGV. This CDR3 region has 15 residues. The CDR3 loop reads CASSLAGSGFYGYTF. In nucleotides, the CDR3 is TGTGCCAGCAGCTTAGCGGGTTCGGGGTTTTATGGCTACACCTTC.

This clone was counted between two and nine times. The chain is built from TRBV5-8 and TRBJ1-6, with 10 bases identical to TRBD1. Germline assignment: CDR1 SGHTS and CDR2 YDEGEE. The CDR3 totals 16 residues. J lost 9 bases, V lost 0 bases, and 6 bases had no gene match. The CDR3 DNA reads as TGTGCCAGCAGCTTGGCATTGAGGGACAGGGGTTCACCCCTCCACTTT. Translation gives CASSLALRDRGSPLHF.

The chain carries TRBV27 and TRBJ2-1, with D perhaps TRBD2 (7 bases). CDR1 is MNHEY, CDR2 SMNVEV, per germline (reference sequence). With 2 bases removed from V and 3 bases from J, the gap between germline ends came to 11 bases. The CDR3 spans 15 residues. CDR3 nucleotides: TGTGCCAGCAGTTTAGGCGGGGGCCACTACAATGAGCAGTTCTTC. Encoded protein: CASSLGGGHYNEQFF.